The 25 T cell receptor beta chains listed next were all sequenced from one sample in a study of blood T cell repertoires in COVID-19. Profiled with immunoSEQ multiplex PCR; TCRdb holds only in-frame clones, not every one. Among 250,000 to 300,000 clones listed, about 80% were seen once. The sequenced sample consisted of PBMCs or T cells enriched from blood (not recorded which). Receptor source: a man in his thirties or forties with acute COVID-19.

This sequence joins TRBV5-4 and TRBJ2-1; tentatively, D is TRBD1 (6 bases). This CDR3 comprises 16 residues. V lost 2 bases and J 8 bases, leaving 20 bases between the germline ends. Germline values: CDR1 SGHNT, CDR2 YYREEE (reference sequence). CDR3 amino acids: CASSFGGRGSQDEQFF. The CDR3 bases are TGTGCCAGCAGCTTTGGGGGTAGGGGGTCTCAAGATGAGCAGTTCTTC.

The chain has TRBV5-1 and TRBJ1-4; D might be TRBD1 (6 bases). V was clipped by 2 bases and J by 10 bases, with 12 bases between them. The CDR3 has 13 amino acids. Germline CDR1 is SGHRS and CDR2 is YFSETQ. CDR3 bases: TGCGCCAGCAGCTTACAGACAGGAGGAAAACTGTTTTTT. Translated, it gives CASSLQTGGKLFF.

This rearrangement joins TRBV10-1 to TRBJ2-3; TRBD1 agrees at 8 bases. Germline V CDR1 and CDR2: WNHNN, SYGVQD (reference sequence). The CDR3 has 16 residues. The V and J ends lost 8 bases and 2 bases, in that order; junction bases with no gene match: 12. The CDR3 sequence is CASLGQAYCSTDTQYF. CDR3 in DNA: TGCGCCAGCCTGGGACAGGCGTATTGTTCCACAGATACGCAGTATTTT.

The CDR3 spells CASSEAGDLNTGELFF. CDR3 sequence (DNA): TGTGCCAGCAGTGAGGCCGGGGACTTGAACACCGGGGAGCTGTTTTTT. The gene calls are TRBV6-4 and TRBJ2-2; possibly TRBD2 for D (6 bases). The germline V and J ends were trimmed by 3 bases and 1 base, with 12 bases remaining between them. The germline CDR1 and CDR2 sequences are MRHNA and SNTAGT. The CDR3 spans 16 residues.

The V call is TRBV11-3, the J call TRBJ2-7, with TRBD2 matching over 8 bases. The CDR3 is made up of 15 amino acids. V was pared by 5 bases and J by 7 bases, with 13 bases of the junction left unmatched. Germline V lookup: CDR1 SGHNT, CDR2 YENEEA. The CDR3 reads CASSAHTAGDREQYV. The CDR3 region has the DNA TGTGCCAGCAGCGCGCACACAGCGGGGGATCGTGAGCAGTACGTC.

This sequence joins TRBV12-3 or TRBV12-4 and TRBJ1-5, with unresolved D. Trimming removed 7 bases at V and 4 bases at J, with 8 bases between. This CDR3 comprises 12 residues. This chain's CDR3 is CASKGGNQPQHF. The CDR3, as DNA: TGTGCCAGCAAAGGAGGGAATCAGCCCCAGCATTTT.

V gene TRBV30 combines with J gene TRBJ2-3, with TRBD2 matching over 10 bases. Germline CDR1 and CDR2: GTSNPN and SVGIG (reference sequence). The CDR3 is made up of 15 amino acids. CDR3 loop: CAVNLISAGGDTQYF. CDR3 bases: TGTGCTGTTAACCTGATATCAGCGGGGGGGGATACGCAGTATTTT.

The V call is TRBV7-2, the J call TRBJ2-2; possible D gene TRBD2, 5 bases. The V gene's germline CDR1 is SGHTA and CDR2 FQGNSA. Trimming took off 1 base at V and 7 bases at J, with 7 bases between the two ends. The CDR3 covers 13 residues. DNA of the CDR3: TGTGCCAGCAGCTTAGTGAGGGACGGGGAGCTGTTTTTT. Encoded protein: CASSLVRDGELFF.

The CDR3 loop reads CASSLGKGNSNQPQHF. CDR3 nucleotide sequence: TGTGCCAGTAGCCTGGGCAAGGGGAATAGCAATCAGCCCCAGCATTTT. The genes are TRBV19 and TRBJ1-5; a possible D gene is TRBD1 (5 bases). V lost 6 bases and J 0 bases, leaving 15 bases between the germline ends. Germline CDR1 is LNHDA and CDR2 is SQIVND (reference sequence). This CDR3 has 16 amino acids.

This chain links TRBV7-8 with TRBJ2-7; weak D call: TRBD2 (6 bases). Trimming left V 2 bases short and J 2 bases short, with 10 bases between. This CDR3 region has 14 residues. Germline V CDR1 and CDR2: SGHVS, FQNEAQ. CDR3: CASSLISGAYEQYV. CDR3 nucleotide sequence: TGTGCCAGCAGCTTAATCTCGGGGGCCTACGAGCAGTACGTC.

This clone has a single count. This chain links TRBV29-1 with TRBJ2-5; 7 nucleotides match TRBD1. J gave up 4 bases and V 6 bases, and 14 bases lay outside the gene matches. The germline V gene has CDR1 SQVTM and CDR2 ANQGSEA. The CDR3 runs to 15 residues. In nucleotides, the CDR3 is TGCAGCGTCGCCCACCGACAGGGATTAAGAGAGACCCAGTACTTC. Translation: CSVAHRQGLRETQYF.

V and J are TRBV2 and TRBJ1-5, with 8 nucleotides matching TRBD1. This CDR3 is built from 15 residues. With V trimmed by 5 bases and J by 5 bases, 8 bases remained unmatched. CDR1 and CDR2 from the germline V gene are SNHLY and FYNNEI. CDR3 amino acids: CASSPDRGKDQPQHF. In DNA form, the CDR3 reads TGTGCCAGCAGTCCCGACAGGGGAAAGGATCAGCCCCAGCATTTT.

The chain is built from TRBV24-1 and TRBJ1-5; TRBD1 might be the D (5 bases). From germline, CDR1 is KGHDR and CDR2 SFDVKD. Trimming cost V 3 bases and J 5 bases, with 10 bases left between them. The CDR3 runs to 14 residues. The CDR3 here is CATSDAGKDQPQHF. The DNA for the CDR3 is TGTGCCACCAGTGATGCAGGGAAGGATCAGCCCCAGCATTTT.

The chain employs TRBV16 and TRBJ2-1; TRBD2 aligns across 9 bases. The CDR3 is 14 residues long. V shed 4 bases and J 7 bases; nucleotides not matched to a gene: 5. Germline CDR1 reads KGHSY; CDR2 reads FQNENV. Written as DNA, the CDR3 is TGTGCCAGCAGCCTAGCGGGAGTCGGGAATGAGCAGTTCTTC. Translating it yields CASSLAGVGNEQFF.

This sequence joins TRBV9 and TRBJ2-2; 8 bases agree with TRBD2. V lost 0 bases and J lost 2; bases outside the gene matches: 6. Germline V gene data show CDR1 as SGDLS and CDR2 as YYNGEE. The CDR3 contains 17 residues. CDR3 nucleotides: TGTGCCAGCAGCGTAGGAATCGCGGGGGGAAACACCGGGGAGCTGTTTTTT. As protein: CASSVGIAGGNTGELFF.

The chain recombines TRBV5-5 with TRBJ2-1, with 7 bases fitting TRBD2. The V gene's germline CDR1 is SGHKS and CDR2 YYEKEE (reference sequence). The CDR3 has 15 amino acids. V shed 4 bases and J 9 bases; nucleotides not matched to a gene: 13. The CDR3, as DNA: TGTGCCAGCAGCGACGTACTAGCGTTAACGGGTGAGCAGTTCTTC. It translates to CASSDVLALTGEQFF.

This clone was counted only a few times. A read error may produce the germline difference seen at one junction end. The CDR3 bases are TGTGCCAGCAGCCTGCTAGAGGCCGGGGAGCTGTTTTTT. It yields the protein CASSLLEAGELFF. The rearrangement joins TRBV5-1 to TRBJ2-2; D gene unclear. The CDR3 sequence is 13 residues long. CDR1 and CDR2 from the germline V gene are SGHRS and YFSETQ.

V usage is TRBV19 and J usage is TRBJ1-5; TRBD1 matches at 7 bases. CDR1 is LNHDA, CDR2 SQIVND, per germline (reference sequence). Trimming took 4 bases from V and 6 from J; bases not matched to a gene: 3. The CDR3 loop spans 13 amino acids. The CDR3 loop reads CASSRDRGQPQHF. For the CDR3, the DNA is TGTGCCAGTAGTAGGGACAGAGGTCAGCCCCAGCATTTT. Complete variable domain (other parts from reference TRBV19 and TRBJ1-5): DGGITQSPKYLFRKEGQNVTLSCEQNLNHDAMYWYRQDPGQGLRLIYYSQIVNDFQKGDIAEGYSVSREKKESFPLTVTSAQKNPTAFYLCASSRDRGQPQHFGDGTRLSIL.

V gene TRBV7-9 combines with J gene TRBJ2-5; 9 bases match TRBD1. Germline lookup yields CDR1 SEHNR and CDR2 FQNEAQ (reference sequence). The CDR3 totals 16 residues. V lost 4 bases to trimming and J lost 5 bases; unmatched junction nucleotides: 11. This CDR3 is CASSSLGTGTQETQYF. CDR3 coding DNA: TGTGCCAGCAGCTCCCTCGGGACAGGGACTCAGGAGACCCAGTACTTC.

The genes are TRBV10-1 and TRBJ2-5, with 13 bases identical to TRBD2. With 7 bases clipped from V and 0 bases from J, the junction kept 5 bases outside the gene matches. The CDR3 is 16 residues long. Germline V gene sequence: CDR1 WNHNN, CDR2 SYGVQD (reference sequence). CDR3 protein: CASKGLAGMYQETQYF. Here the CDR3 DNA reads TGCGCCAGCAAGGGACTAGCGGGAATGTACCAAGAGACCCAGTACTTC.

The chain links TRBV19 to TRBJ2-1; TRBD1 aligns across 8 bases. J lost 10 bases, V lost 8 bases, and 16 bases had no gene match. There are 15 residues in the CDR3. The germline CDR1 and CDR2 sequences are LNHDA and SQIVND (reference sequence). CDR3 protein: CASGGPGQAAREQFF. Here the CDR3 DNA reads TGTGCCAGTGGAGGCCCGGGACAGGCGGCTCGGGAGCAGTTCTTC.

This sequence joins TRBV6-5 and TRBJ1-6, with 8 bases that match TRBD1. This CDR3 region has 15 residues. With 5 bases clipped from V and 7 bases from J, the junction kept 7 bases outside the gene matches. Germline V gene data show CDR1 as MNHEY and CDR2 as SVGAGI. DNA of the CDR3: TGTGCCAGCAGTCAAAACCGGGACAGGAATTCACCCCTCCACTTT. It encodes CASSQNRDRNSPLHF.

This chain uses TRBV29-1 with TRBJ2-2; 7 bases are a match to TRBD2. The CDR3 loop spans 14 amino acids. Germline V gives CDR1 SQVTM, CDR2 ANQGSEA. V gave up 4 bases and J gave up 2 bases; unmatched junction bases: 4. CDR3 in amino acids: CSVVTGGNTGELFF. DNA for the CDR3: TGCAGCGTTGTCACGGGGGGAAACACCGGGGAGCTGTTTTTT.

The V gene is TRBV6-2 or TRBV6-3, the J gene TRBJ2-7; a possible D gene is TRBD1 (5 bases). CDR3 size: 14 residues. CDR1 and CDR2 from the germline V gene are MNHEY and SVGEGT. V was trimmed by 2 bases and J by 7 bases, leaving 15 bases between them. The chain's CDR3 is CASSYGLAGREQYV. CDR3 sequence (DNA): TGTGCCAGCAGTTACGGTTTGGCAGGGCGGGAGCAGTACGTC.

This chain uses TRBV6-4 with TRBJ1-2, with D tentatively TRBD1 (5 bases). With 6 bases removed from V and 11 bases from J, the gap between germline ends came to 22 bases. The V gene's germline CDR1 is MRHNA and CDR2 SNTAGT. There are 14 residues in the CDR3. The CDR3 nucleotides are TGTGCCAGCAGAAAGGACATAAGCTCCGTGTGGTACACCTTC. Translation: CASRKDISSVWYTF.